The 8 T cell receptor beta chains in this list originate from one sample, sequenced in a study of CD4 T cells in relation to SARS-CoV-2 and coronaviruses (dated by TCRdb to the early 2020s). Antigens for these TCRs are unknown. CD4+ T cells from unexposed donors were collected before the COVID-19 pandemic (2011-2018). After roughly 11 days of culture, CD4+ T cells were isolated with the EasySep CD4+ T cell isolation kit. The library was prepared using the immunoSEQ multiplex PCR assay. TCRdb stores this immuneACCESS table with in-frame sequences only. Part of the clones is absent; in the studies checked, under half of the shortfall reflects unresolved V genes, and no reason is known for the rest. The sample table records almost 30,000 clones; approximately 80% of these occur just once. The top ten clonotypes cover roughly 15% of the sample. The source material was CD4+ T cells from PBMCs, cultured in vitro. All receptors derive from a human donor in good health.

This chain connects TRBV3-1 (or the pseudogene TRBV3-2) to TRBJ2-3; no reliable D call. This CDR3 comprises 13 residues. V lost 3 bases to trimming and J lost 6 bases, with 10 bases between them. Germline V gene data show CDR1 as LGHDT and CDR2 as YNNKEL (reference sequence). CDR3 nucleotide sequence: TGTGCCAGCAGCCAGGCCCCGAGCGATACGCAGTATTTT. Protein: CASSQAPSDTQYF.

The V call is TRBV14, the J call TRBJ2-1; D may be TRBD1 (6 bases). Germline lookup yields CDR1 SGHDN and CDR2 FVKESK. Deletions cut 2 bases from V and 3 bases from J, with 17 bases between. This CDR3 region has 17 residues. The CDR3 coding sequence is TGTGCCAGCAGCCAAAAAACTACAGGGAAGATCTACAATGAGCAGTTCTTC. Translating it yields CASSQKTTGKIYNEQFF.

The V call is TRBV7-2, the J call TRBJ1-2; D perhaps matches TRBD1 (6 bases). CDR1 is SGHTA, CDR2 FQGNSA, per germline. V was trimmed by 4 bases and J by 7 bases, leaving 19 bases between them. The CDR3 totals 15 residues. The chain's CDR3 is CASSSRGGVGFGYTF. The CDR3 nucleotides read TGTGCCAGCAGCTCTCGAGGGGGGGTAGGCTTTGGCTACACCTTC.

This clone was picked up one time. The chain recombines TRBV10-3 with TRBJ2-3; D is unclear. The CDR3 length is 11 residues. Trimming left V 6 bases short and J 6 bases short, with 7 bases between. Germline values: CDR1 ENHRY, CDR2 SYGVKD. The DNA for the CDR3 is TGTGCCATCAGAACAGTGGATACGCAGTATTTT. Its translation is CAIRTVDTQYF.

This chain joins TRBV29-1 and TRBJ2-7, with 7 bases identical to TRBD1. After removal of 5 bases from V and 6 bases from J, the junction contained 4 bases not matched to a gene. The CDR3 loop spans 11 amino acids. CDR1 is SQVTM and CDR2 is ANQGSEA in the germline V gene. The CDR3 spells CSVRDSSEQYF. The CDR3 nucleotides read TGCAGCGTTCGGGACAGTAGCGAGCAGTACTTC.

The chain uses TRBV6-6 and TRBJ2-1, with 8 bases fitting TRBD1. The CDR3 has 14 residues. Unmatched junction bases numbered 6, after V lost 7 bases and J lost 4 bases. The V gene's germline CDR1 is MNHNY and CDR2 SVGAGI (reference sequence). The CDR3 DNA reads TGTGCCAGCACGAGACAGGGGAGTTACAATGAGCAGTTCTTC. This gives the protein CASTRQGSYNEQFF.

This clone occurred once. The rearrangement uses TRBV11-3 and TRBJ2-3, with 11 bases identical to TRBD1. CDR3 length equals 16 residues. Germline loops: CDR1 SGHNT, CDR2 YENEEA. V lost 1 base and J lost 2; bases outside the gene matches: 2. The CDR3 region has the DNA TGTGCCAGCAGCTTAGCAGGACAGGGGGCCACAGATACGCAGTATTTT. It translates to CASSLAGQGATDTQYF.

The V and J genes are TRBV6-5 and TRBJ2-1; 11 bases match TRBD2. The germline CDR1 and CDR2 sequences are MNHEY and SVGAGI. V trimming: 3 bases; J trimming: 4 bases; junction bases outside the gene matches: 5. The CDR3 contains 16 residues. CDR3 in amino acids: CASSYSSGGTYNEQFF. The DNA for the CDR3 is TGTGCCAGCAGTTATTCTAGCGGGGGGACTTACAATGAGCAGTTCTTC.